Listed here are 28 T cell receptor beta chains from one sample, sequenced in a study of Graves' ophthalmopathy and Graves' hyperthyroidism. Transcripts of RNA were the source for amplifying TCR beta CDR3 regions. RT-PCR with HTBI primers came first, then second-round multiplex PCR. TCRdb itself ran the multiplex PCR reads through MiXCR, one entry per CDR3 protein. The table has 400,000 to 450,000 distinct CDR3 sequences, under 25% seen once. Input material: peripheral blood. The origin of the receptors is a woman under 30 with stable Graves' hyperthyroidism.

This clonotype was picked up a small number of times. The chain joins TRBV20-1 to TRBJ1-1, with TRBD1 matching over 7 bases. The CDR3 contains 14 residues. The V gene's germline CDR1 is DFQATT and CDR2 SNEGSKA (reference sequence). The V gene end was trimmed by 3 bases and the J gene end by 1 base; junction bases not matched to a gene: 5. CDR3 nucleotide sequence: TGCAGTGCTAGCCGGGACAGCCAGAACACTGAAGCTTTCTTT. This encodes CSASRDSQNTEAFF.

This clonotype was detected ten times or more. The chain carries TRBV5-8 and TRBJ1-2, with 8 bases matching TRBD1. The CDR3 has 15 residues. CDR1 SGHTS and CDR2 YDEGEE come from the germline V gene. V was pared by 0 bases and J by 4 bases, with 5 bases of the junction left unmatched. The CDR3 loop reads CASSLGTGGFYGYTF. CDR3 bases: TGTGCCAGCAGCTTGGGTACAGGGGGTTTCTATGGCTACACCTTC. The full variable domain, completed using reference TRBV5-8 and TRBJ1-2, is EAGVTQSPTHLIKTRGQQATLRCSPISGHTSVYWYQQALGLGLQFLLWYDEGEERNRGNFPPRFSGRQFPNYSSELNVNALELEDSALYLCASSLGTGGFYGYTFGSGTRLTVV.

As for this clonotype: Given the absence of the conserved phenylalanine or tryptophan at the CDR3 end, a read error is likely. This chain connects TRBV6-1 to TRBJ1-2, with 7 nucleotides matching TRBD1. CDR3 length: 13 residues. Trimming took 3 bases from V and 2 from J; bases not matched to a gene: 0. Germline loops: CDR1 MNHNS, CDR2 SASEGT. CDR3 protein: CASSETGNYGYTY. As DNA, the CDR3 is TGTGCCAGCAGTGAGACAGGGAACTATGGCTACACCTAC.

This clonotype has at least ten counts. Its ends do not fully match the called genes, so a read error is possible. The chain is built from TRBV3-1 and TRBJ2-4; 13 nucleotides agree with TRBD2. The CDR3 extends over 17 amino acids. Germline loops: CDR1 LGHDT, CDR2 YNNKEL (reference sequence). CDR3: CASSYSRLAGGGDIKYF. The CDR3 DNA reads TGTGCCAGCAGCTACTCCCGACTAGCGGGAGGCGGGGACATTAAGTACTTC.

The chain uses TRBV12-3 or TRBV12-4 and TRBJ2-2; D possibly corresponds to TRBD1 (6 bases). With 7 bases removed from V and 2 bases from J, the gap between germline ends came to 11 bases. The length of the CDR3 is 14 residues. The DNA for the CDR3 is TGTGCCAGCACCGGGACACAAAACACCGGGGAGCTGTTTTTT. Its translation is CASTGTQNTGELFF.

This clonotype was seen repeatedly, ten times or more. This chain connects TRBV4-1 to TRBJ1-6, with D perhaps TRBD1 (5 bases). The V end was cut by 6 bases, the J end by 12 bases, with 15 bases between. The CDR3 loop spans 13 amino acids. Germline V gives CDR1 MGHRA, CDR2 YSYEKL. CDR3 loop: CASRRGGGIPLHF. The CDR3 DNA reads as TGCGCCAGCAGGCGCGGCGGGGGAATACCCCTCCACTTT.

This clonotype has just a few counts. This chain links TRBV9 with TRBJ1-2; no clear D gene. V was trimmed by 0 bases and J by 4 bases, leaving 13 bases between them. The CDR3 extends over 15 amino acids. Germline CDR1 is SGDLS and CDR2 is YYNGEE. This CDR3 is CASSVGPVLFYGYTF. The CDR3 coding sequence is TGTGCCAGCAGCGTAGGGCCAGTTCTCTTCTATGGCTACACCTTC.

This clonotype has a count of ten or more. The V and J genes are TRBV7-2 and TRBJ1-3; D is unresolved. This CDR3 has 14 residues. Germline V gives CDR1 SGHTA, CDR2 FQGNSA. V lost 3 bases and J 3 bases, leaving 9 bases between the germline ends. The CDR3 reads CASSFLGFGNTIYF. The CDR3 nucleotides are TGTGCCAGCAGCTTTCTCGGGTTTGGAAACACCATATATTTT.

This clonotype appeared many times. This rearrangement joins TRBV7-2 to TRBJ1-2; TRBD1 matches at 7 bases. V trimming: 4 bases; J trimming: 2 bases; junction bases outside the gene matches: 7. The CDR3 has 15 amino acids. CDR1 is SGHTA, CDR2 FQGNSA, per germline. The DNA of the CDR3 is TGTGCCAGCAGCTACTTCGGACAGGACAACTATGGCTACACCTTC. Protein: CASSYFGQDNYGYTF.

This clonotype showed up many times. The V call is TRBV29-1, the J call TRBJ1-1, with 7 bases lining up with TRBD1. V was pared by 4 bases and J by 6 bases, with 5 bases of the junction left unmatched. CDR1 is SQVTM, CDR2 ANQGSEA, per germline. The CDR3 length is 12 residues. The chain's CDR3 is CSVVGDRAEAFF. Written as DNA, the CDR3 is TGCAGCGTTGTGGGTGACAGGGCTGAAGCTTTCTTT.

In DNA, the CDR3 is TGTGCCACCAGCAGAGATTCTTACAGGGAGAACACCGGGGAGCTGTTTTTT. This translates into CATSRDSYRENTGELFF. The genes are TRBV15 and TRBJ2-2; possible D gene TRBD1, 6 bases. The CDR3 consists of 17 residues. Germline V CDR1 and CDR2: LNHNV, YYDKDF (reference sequence). The V end lost 0 bases, the J end lost 1 base, and 12 bases lay between the germline ends.

This clonotype was counted ten times or more. The chain uses TRBV30 and TRBJ1-2; 9 bases align to TRBD1. CDR3 length: 14 residues. J was trimmed by 7 bases and V by 4 bases; bases with no gene match: 10. Germline CDR1 GTSNPN, CDR2 SVGIG (reference sequence). The CDR3 DNA reads TGTGCCTGGATACTCCAAACAGGGGGCGGTGGCTACACCTTC. Protein product: CAWILQTGGGGYTF.

There are many counts of this clonotype. The CDR3 DNA reads TGTGCCAGCAGTTCCGGGATAGAGGGTACCGGGGAGCTGTTTTTT. Residues: CASSSGIEGTGELFF. The genes are TRBV12-3 or TRBV12-4 and TRBJ2-2; TRBD2 is a possible D gene (5 bases). The V gene lost 4 bases and the J gene lost 5 bases, with 14 bases spanning the gap. The CDR3 sequence is 15 residues long.

The gene calls are TRBV7-9 and TRBJ1-6; TRBD1 aligns across 7 bases. Looked up from germline, CDR1 is SEHNR and CDR2 is FQNEAQ (reference sequence). Germline trimming cut 8 bases from V and 10 bases from J; bases unmatched to any gene: 5. The CDR3 covers 12 residues. CDR3 region: CASHPGGSPLHF. The CDR3 DNA is TGTGCCAGCCATCCAGGGGGGTCACCCCTCCACTTT.

This clonotype was found a few times. CDR3 bases: TGTGCCAGCTCACCAAATGGGGGGAGTGAAGCTTTCTTT. It encodes CASSPNGGSEAFF. This sequence joins TRBV18 and TRBJ1-1; TRBD1 is a possible D gene (5 bases). V lost 2 bases, J lost 7 bases, and 11 bases lay in between. From germline, CDR1 is KGHSH and CDR2 LQKENI. The CDR3 is made up of 13 amino acids.

There are many counts of this clonotype. The chain links TRBV6-5 to TRBJ1-3; weak D call: TRBD1 (5 bases). Germline CDR1 and CDR2: MNHEY and SVGAGI. The V end was cut by 5 bases, the J end by 1 base, with 9 bases between. CDR3 length: 14 residues. The CDR3 nucleotides read TGTGCCAGCAGTCGAGGGGTATCTGGAAACACCATATATTTT. It yields the protein CASSRGVSGNTIYF.

On this clonotype: The conserved phenylalanine or tryptophan normally closing the CDR3 is absent here, so this likely arose from a read error. J is TRBJ1-1 and V is TRBV28; D not resolved. The CDR3 spans 12 residues. Germline V gives CDR1 MDHEN, CDR2 SYDVKM. The CDR3 sequence: CACSFRVGEAFV. The CDR3 coding sequence is TGTGCCTGCAGTTTTCGTGTGGGCGAAGCTTTCGTT.

Only a few counts were recorded for this clonotype. The CDR3 ends on some other residue instead of the conserved phenylalanine or tryptophan, so this is likely a read error. It is unclear where the CDR3 begins or ends on the DNA, so no DNA is shown, and the CDR3 is as TCRdb lists it. V is TRBV10-1 and J is TRBJ1-5; whether TRBD1, the table's D call, matches the DNA was not checked. The CDR3 is 20 residues long, counting both termini. Germline V lookup: CDR1 WNHNN, CDR2 SYGVQD (reference sequence). The CDR3 here is CASSDRDRGLIIDSNQPQQL.

The V gene is TRBV5-1, the J gene TRBJ2-5; D is ambiguous. The CDR3 has 12 residues. Per the germline V gene, CDR1 is SGHRS and CDR2 is YFSETQ. The germline V and J ends were trimmed by 2 bases and 5 bases, with 7 bases remaining between them. CDR3 sequence reads: CASSFLGETQYF. The CDR3 DNA reads TGCGCCAGCAGCTTTCTTGGGGAGACCCAGTACTTC.

At least ten counts were recorded for this clonotype. Lacking the conserved final phenylalanine or tryptophan, this CDR3 likely reflects a read error. The V and J genes are TRBV6-1 and TRBJ2-7, with 9 bases lining up with TRBD1. CDR3 size: 13 residues. V was pared by 6 bases and J by 5 bases, with 5 bases of the junction left unmatched. Germline-derived CDR1 and CDR2 are MNHNS and SASEGT. The CDR3 region is CASRGQGRDEQYL. The CDR3 coding sequence is TGTGCCAGCAGGGGACAGGGAAGGGACGAGCAGTACCTC.

This clonotype appeared many times. This rearrangement joins TRBV6-1 to TRBJ2-2; the D gene is possibly TRBD1 (5 bases). Germline assignment: CDR1 MNHNS and CDR2 SASEGT. The CDR3 length is 16 residues. Deletions cut 4 bases from V and 6 bases from J, with 18 bases between. The CDR3 coding sequence is TGTGCCAGCAGTGCCCGGGTAGCCGGACAACCCGGGGAGCTGTTTTTT. Translated: CASSARVAGQPGELFF.

This clonotype was recorded at least ten times. The chain couples TRBV29-1 to TRBJ2-5, with D tentatively TRBD1 (5 bases). This CDR3 comprises 13 residues. Trimming pared 4 bases from V and 2 bases from J, leaving 11 bases between. In germline, CDR1 is SQVTM, CDR2 ANQGSEA. The DNA of the CDR3 is TGCAGCGTTGGAGACAGCAGACAAGAGACCCAGTACTTC. It translates to CSVGDSRQETQYF.

This clonotype was counted ten times or more. This chain links TRBV6-2 or TRBV6-3 with TRBJ2-6; D may be TRBD1 (6 bases). V was trimmed by 7 bases and J by 4 bases, leaving 20 bases between them. This CDR3 is built from 17 residues. In germline, CDR1 is MNHEY, CDR2 SVGEGT. CDR3 coding DNA: TGTGCCAGCAAAGCCTTGGCAGGGGCGTTCGGGGCCAACGTCCTGACTTTC. Its protein is CASKALAGAFGANVLTF.

This clonotype was detected many times. This chain connects TRBV20-1 to TRBJ1-3; no reliable D call. The CDR3 length is 12 residues. Deletions cut 3 bases from V and 2 bases from J, with 5 bases between. Germline V gives CDR1 DFQATT, CDR2 SNEGSKA (reference sequence). CDR3 residues: CSARNTGNTIYF. CDR3 bases: TGCAGTGCTAGGAACACTGGAAACACCATATATTTT.

This clonotype has a count of ten or more. The chain carries TRBV5-1 and TRBJ2-7; D tentatively reads TRBD1 or TRBD2 (5 bases each). The CDR3 spans 16 residues. Germline V gives CDR1 SGHRS, CDR2 YFSETQ. V shed 0 bases and J shed 2 bases, with 15 bases lying between them. CDR3 in amino acids: CASSLGVGTSPYEQYF. CDR3 DNA sequence: TGCGCCAGCAGCTTGGGGGTCGGGACCTCACCCTACGAGCAGTACTTC.

The chain carries TRBV2 and TRBJ1-5; no firm D call. This CDR3 is 14 amino acids long. Trimming left V 7 bases short and J 4 bases short, with 14 bases between. Germline V gives CDR1 SNHLY, CDR2 FYNNEI. The CDR3 reads CASNMVIANQPQHF. DNA of the CDR3: TGTGCCAGCAATATGGTTATAGCTAATCAGCCCCAGCATTTT.

This clonotype was counted many times. The CDR3: CASSLWVGGYEQYF. CDR3 coding DNA: TGTGCCAGCAGCTTATGGGTAGGGGGCTACGAGCAGTACTTC. The genes are TRBV7-8 and TRBJ2-7; maybe TRBD1 (6 bases). This CDR3 is built from 14 residues. With 2 bases removed from V and 3 bases from J, the gap between germline ends came to 11 bases. CDR1 and CDR2 from the germline V gene are SGHVS and FQNEAQ.

By share, this clonotype ranks as medium-sized (0.01 to 0.1%). This chain joins TRBV6-2 or TRBV6-3 and TRBJ2-2; D remains ambiguous. Germline loops: CDR1 MNHEY, CDR2 SVGEGT. The CDR3 extends over 16 amino acids. The V gene lost 2 bases and the J gene lost 0 bases, with 10 bases spanning the gap. The CDR3 nucleotides are TGTGCCAGCAGTTACCGAGGCGACCCGAACACCGGGGAGCTGTTTTTT. It codes for CASSYRGDPNTGELFF.